Reported below is one T cell receptor (beta chain). This clone was seen just once. Its recognized antigen is unknown. Within one base of it there is no much larger clone, and no base qualities were kept. In Seattle, one collaborating source enrolled patients while the infection was active and tracked those patients longitudinally over the course of disease. Collaborating institutions collected whole blood in K2EDTA tubes following their own protocols. For TCRbeta analysis, collaborators shipped samples in one of three forms: frozen whole blood, isolated PBMCs, or DNA extracted from either of those sample types. This entry comes from a study of blood T cell repertoires in COVID-19 (dated by TCRdb to the early 2020s). Regarding the research as a whole: Collaborator samples came from the United States, Italy and Spain and covered acute and convalescent phases of COVID-19. Where available, HLA class I and class II types were obtained from metadata supplied by the sample provider rather than from assay-based typing. Sample metadata almost always included a de-identified subject ID, COVID-19 status, age in years and sex. The prospective study material was composed of cDNA or gDNA derived from T cells, B-cell-depleted T cells, or PBMCs. Subjects who had been exposed to COVID-19, were actively infected with it, or had recovered from it provided the deeply sampled blood TCRbeta repertoires that made up the dataset. The samples were drawn from two sources: the first 160 participants of the ongoing ImmuneRACE study, and 1,000 to 1,500 subjects contributed by 6 global collaborators. A freely available public database, intended as a resource for researchers studying the immune response to SARS-CoV-2, is where the repertoires were released.

TCRbeta CDR3 regions were amplified from genomic DNA using the immunoSEQ Assay, a bias-controlled multiplex PCR. For the original study's pipeline: The number of nucleated cells in each sample was estimated from the amplification of reference gene primers within the assay. To quantify the absolute abundance of each unique TCRbeta CDR3 rearrangement, sequence reads were collapsed and filtered. Productive Simpson clonality was computed per sample as the square root of Simpson's diversity index over productive rearrangements. Held by TCRdb, this immuneACCESS table contains in-frame sequences only and omits some clones. Under half of the omission traces to an unresolved V gene where checked; the cause of the rest is unknown. Clonal size and the V and J genes are those of that table, whereas D and trimming came from the DNA. Counted in this sample were a few hundred thousand clones; approximately 86% of them appeared once. 7% to 7.5% of the sample belongs to the ten largest clones.

Here is what the overall study found, with its caveats: The quantity of clinical and demographic metadata differed by source and by participant and was supplied without curation.

Via the germline V gene, CDR1 is SGHDT and CDR2 YYEEEE. The CDR3, from cysteine to phenylalanine, totals 14 residues. The DNA shown is the 42-base CDR3, in frame from base 1. V ends up 4 bases short and J 8 bases short, with an unmatched junction base count of 11. The receptor chain draws on TRBV5-6 and TRBJ1-2; 7 middle bases align to TRBD1. The receptor was derived from a woman between 55 and 75 years old with COVID-19, enrolled during active disease. The sequenced sample was peripheral blood. The base sequence is TGTGCCAGCAGCCGCCCACAGGGGTTAGAGGGCTACACCTTC. Translation gives CASSRPQGLEGYTF.